The source of this T cell receptor (beta chain) is a study of regulatory T cells in long-lasting Graves disease. The CDR3 runs to 16 residues. Germline CDR1 and CDR2: SGHDN and FVKESK. The time point was: newly diagnosed GD, antithyroid drugs for less than 3 months. TCR sequences were obtained from RNA taken from PBMCs. Both iRepertoire HTBI primers and Arm-PCR of CDR3 regions were used to build the TCR beta libraries. TCRdb re-called the multiplex PCR reads with MiXCR, one entry per CDR3 protein. The data contain roughly 500,000 distinct CDR3 sequences, 9.5% to 15% of them seen just once; the ten biggest clones take up about 8.3%. Note on this clonotype: Compared with germline, one end of the junction differs, possibly owing to a read error.

Another study also made use of these data, one on T cells in Graves' hyperthyroidism and ophthalmopathy.

The sequencing here drew on peripheral blood mononuclear cells (PBMCs), taken at new diagnosis, from a patient treated with antithyroid drugs. The V call is TRBV14, the J call TRBJ2-3, with D possibly being TRBD1 or TRBD2 (5 bases each). This TCR was sampled from a woman aged 25-40 years with Graves disease. The CDR3 loop reads CASSQAGGSVTDTQYF. The CDR3 nucleotides are TGTGCCAGCAGCCAAGCTGGGGGATCGGTCACAGATACTCAGTATTTT. The full variable domain, rest sourced from reference TRBV14 and TRBJ2-3, is EAGVTQFPSHSVIEKGQTVTLRCDPISGHDNLYWYRRVMGKEIKFLLHFVKESKQDESGMPNNRFLAERTGGTYSTLKVQPAELEDSGVYFCASSQAGGSVTDTQYFGPGTRLTVL.